The entry below gives a single T cell receptor (beta chain) sequence along with its context. Its antigen remains undetermined. No quality values exist for individual bases; no much larger clone is one base distant. The sample originates from a study of blood T cell repertoires in COVID-19 (dated by TCRdb to about 2020). About the full investigation: Collaborator samples came from the United States, Italy and Spain and covered acute and convalescent phases of COVID-19. The dataset comprised deeply sampled blood TCRbeta repertoires from subjects exposed to, actively infected with, or recovered from COVID-19. The material from the prospective study consisted of cDNA or gDNA derived from T cells, B-cell-depleted T cells, or PBMCs. Where HLA class I and class II types were available, the types were taken from metadata supplied by the sample provider, not from assay-based typing. The sample metadata nearly always contained a de-identified subject ID, COVID-19 status, age in years and sex. The repertoires were made available in a free public database intended to serve as a resource for research on the immune response to SARS-CoV-2. Samples came from the ongoing ImmuneRACE study (first 160 participants) plus 1,254 subjects from 6 global collaborators.

Trimming accounts for 3 bases at V and 5 bases at J, while the number of junction bases matched to no gene is 3. The CDR3 spans 13 residues, from the cysteine through the phenylalanine. Only the CDR3 DNA stays, 39 bases, in frame from base 1. From the germline V gene (reference sequence), CDR1 is SEHNR and CDR2 is FQNEAQ. Study-level results and caveats: The quantity of clinical and demographic metadata differed by source and by participant and was supplied without curation.

Collaborating institutions collected whole blood in K2EDTA tubes following their own protocols. For TCRbeta analysis, collaborators shipped samples as frozen whole blood, isolated PBMCs, or DNA extracted from either of those sample types. TCRbeta CDR3 regions were amplified from genomic DNA using the immunoSEQ Assay, a bias-controlled multiplex PCR. From the authors' description of their analysis: Within the assay, amplification of reference gene primers was used to estimate how many nucleated cells each sample contained. To quantify the absolute abundance of each unique TCRbeta CDR3 rearrangement, sequence reads were collapsed and filtered. For each sample, productive Simpson clonality was calculated as the square root of Simpson's diversity index across productive rearrangements. As stored in TCRdb, this immuneACCESS dataset retains in-frame rearrangements with V and J assigned. A fraction of the clones does not appear; measured against another copy, unresolved V genes explain less than half of the discrepancy, and the remainder lacks a known reason. That table supplies the V and J calls and clone size; D and trimming were determined from the DNA. The sample yields 210,000 or so clones; around four fifths were counted once. The ten largest clones represent less than 3.5% of the sample.

The TCR sequence derives from a man aged 50-59 years with active or convalescent COVID-19. Material for sequencing was peripheral blood. This sequence uses TRBV7-9 and TRBJ2-5, with TRBD2 identical over 7 junction bases. CDR3 loop: CASSLGRVETQYF. The sequenced DNA: TGTGCCAGCAGCTTGGGGAGGGTCGAGACCCAGTACTTC. Supplemented by the reference TRBV7-9 and TRBJ2-5 proteins around the CDR3, the complete variable domain is DTGVSQNPRHKITKRGQNVTFRCDPISEHNRLYWYRQTLGQGPEFLTYFQNEAQLEKSRLLSDRFSAERPKGSFSTLEIQRTEQGDSAMYLCASSLGRVETQYFGPGTRLLVL.